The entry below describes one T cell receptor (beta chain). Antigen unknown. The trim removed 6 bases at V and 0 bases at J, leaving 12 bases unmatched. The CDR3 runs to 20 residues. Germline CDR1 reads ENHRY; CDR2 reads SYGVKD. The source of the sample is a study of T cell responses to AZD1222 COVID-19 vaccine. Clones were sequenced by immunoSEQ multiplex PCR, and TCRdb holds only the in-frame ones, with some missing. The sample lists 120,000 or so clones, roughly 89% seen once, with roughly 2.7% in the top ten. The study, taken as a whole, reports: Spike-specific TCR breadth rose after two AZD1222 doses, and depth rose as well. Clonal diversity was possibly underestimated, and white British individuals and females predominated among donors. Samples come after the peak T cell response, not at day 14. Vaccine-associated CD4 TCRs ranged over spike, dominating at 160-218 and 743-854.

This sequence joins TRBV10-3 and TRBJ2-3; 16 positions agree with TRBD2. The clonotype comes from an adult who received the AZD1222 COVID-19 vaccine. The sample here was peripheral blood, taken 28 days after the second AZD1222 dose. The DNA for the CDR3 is TGTGCCATCAGGGACCCCGGGACTAGCGGGGGGGCGAAGAGCACAGATACGCAGTATTTT. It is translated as CAIRDPGTSGGAKSTDTQYF.